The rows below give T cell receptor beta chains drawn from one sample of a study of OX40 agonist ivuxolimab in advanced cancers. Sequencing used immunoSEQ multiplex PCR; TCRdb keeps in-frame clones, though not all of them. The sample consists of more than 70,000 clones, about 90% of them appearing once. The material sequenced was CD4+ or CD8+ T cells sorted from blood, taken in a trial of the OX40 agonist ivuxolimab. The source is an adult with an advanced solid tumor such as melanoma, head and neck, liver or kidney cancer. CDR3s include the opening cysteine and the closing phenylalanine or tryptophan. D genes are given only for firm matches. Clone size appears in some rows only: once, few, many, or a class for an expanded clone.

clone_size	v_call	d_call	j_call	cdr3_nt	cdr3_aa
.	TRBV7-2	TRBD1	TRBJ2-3	TGTGCCAGCAGCTTCACCGGGACAGGGATCGTTGGCACAGATACGCAGTATTTT	CASSFTGTGIVGTDTQYF
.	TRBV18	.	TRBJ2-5	TGTGCCAGCTCACCGGGGGCCCAAGAGACCCAGTACTTC	CASSPGAQETQYF
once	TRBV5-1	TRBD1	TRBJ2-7	TGCGCCAGCAGCCCATCCGACAGGGTAAACTACGAGCAGTACTTC	CASSPSDRVNYEQYF
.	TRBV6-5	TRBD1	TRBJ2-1	TGTGCCAGCAGACGAGGACAGGGAGCCAATGAGCAGTTCTTC	CASRRGQGANEQFF
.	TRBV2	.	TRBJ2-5	TGTGCCAGCAGTGTGGACAGCCAAGAGACCCAGTACTTC	CASSVDSQETQYF
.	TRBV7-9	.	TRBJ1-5	TGTGCCAGCAGTCCGTCAGGGAATCGGCCCCAGCATTTT	CASSPSGNRPQHF
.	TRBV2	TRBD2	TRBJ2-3	TGTGCCAGCAGTGCTCGGACTAGCGGCACAGATACGCAGTATTTT	CASSARTSGTDTQYF
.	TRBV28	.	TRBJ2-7	TGTGCCAGCAGTTTATCTCCCACGGTGTACGAGCAGTACTTC	CASSLSPTVYEQYF
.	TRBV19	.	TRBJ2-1	TGTGCCAGTAGTATAATCGGGAACAATGAGCAGTTCTTC	CASSIIGNNEQFF
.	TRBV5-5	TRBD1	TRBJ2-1	TGTGCCAGCAGCCCGAGAGACAGGGGGATCAATGAGCAGTTCTTC	CASSPRDRGINEQFF
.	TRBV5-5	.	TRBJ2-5	TGTGCCAGCAGCTTTAGAAGAATGAGAGAGACCCAGTACTTC	CASSFRRMRETQYF
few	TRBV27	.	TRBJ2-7	TGTGCCAGCAGTTTATCCCCGGTGGCCGAGCAGTACTTC	CASSLSPVAEQYF
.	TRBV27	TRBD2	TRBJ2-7	TGTGCCAGCAAAGGCACAGCGGGAGATGGGTACGAGCAGTACTTC	CASKGTAGDGYEQYF
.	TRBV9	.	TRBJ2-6	TGTGCCAGCAGCAATCAAGCCTCGGGGGCCAACGTCCTGACTTTC	CASSNQASGANVLTF
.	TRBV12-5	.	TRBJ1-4	TGTGCTAGTGGTTTGGGACAGGCGCCCTCAGAAAAACTGTTTTTT	CASGLGQAPSEKLFF
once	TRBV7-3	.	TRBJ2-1	TGTGCCAGCAGCTTAACGGGGAACTCCAGCTCCTACAATGAGCAGTTCTTC	CASSLTGNSSSYNEQFF
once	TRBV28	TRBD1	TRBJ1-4	TGTGCCAGCAGTCCGAGGACAGGGCTTGGAGAAAAACTGTTTTTT	CASSPRTGLGEKLFF
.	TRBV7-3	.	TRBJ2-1	TGTGCCAGCAGCTTAACGGGACAATCGGGGGGTGAGCAGTTCTTC	CASSLTGQSGGEQFF
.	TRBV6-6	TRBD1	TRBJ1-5	TGTGCCAGCAGGGATACGGGACAGAGAAATCAGCCCCAGCATTTT	CASRDTGQRNQPQHF
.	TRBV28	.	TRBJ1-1	TGTGCCAGCAGTCTCTCCGGGACGCGAAACACTGAAGCTTTCTTT	CASSLSGTRNTEAFF
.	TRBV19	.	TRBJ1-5	TGTGCCAGTAGTATTGGCCGGGATCAGCCCCAGCATTTT	CASSIGRDQPQHF
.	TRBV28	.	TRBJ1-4	TGTGCCAGCAGTTATGCGGCGGGCCCGAGTAAACTGTTTTTT	CASSYAAGPSKLFF
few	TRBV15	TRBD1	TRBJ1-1	TGTGCCACCAGCCTGGGACAGTACCCAAACACTGAAGCTTTCTTT	CATSLGQYPNTEAFF
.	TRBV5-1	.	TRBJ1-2	TGCGCCAGCAGCGCTAACCCGGGCGGCTACACCTTC	CASSANPGGYTF
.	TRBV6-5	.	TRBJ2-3	TGTGCCAGCAGTTATACCAGGGCAGATACGCAGTATTTT	CASSYTRADTQYF
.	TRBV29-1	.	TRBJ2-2	TGCAGCGTTGGGGGGAGTGGCACCGGGGAGCTGTTTTTT	CSVGGSGTGELFF